The clone carrying this T cell receptor (beta chain) was seen a single time. CDR3 size: 15 residues. Germline assignment: CDR1 MDHEN and CDR2 SYDVKM. J lost 0 bases, V lost 8 bases, and 5 bases had no gene match. Repertoires were generated with immunoSEQ multiplex PCR, while TCRdb's copy carries only in-frame clones and drops some. The sample records 70,000 or so clones, 93% being singletons. This specimen comes from a study of PD-1 blockade in classical Hodgkin lymphoma. In every patient, relapse followed autologous stem cell transplantation, while exposure to brentuximab vedotin differed. Classification of best responses gave complete response, partial response or progressive disease.

The chain uses TRBV28 and TRBJ1-3; TRBD1 agrees at 9 bases. The sequence derives from a human donor with classical Hodgkin lymphoma. This material consisted of peripheral blood mononuclear cells (PBMCs), taken at baseline. In DNA form, the CDR3 reads TGTGCCAGCTGGACAGGGGATAGCTCTGGAAACACCATATATTTT. This sequence encodes CASWTGDSSGNTIYF.